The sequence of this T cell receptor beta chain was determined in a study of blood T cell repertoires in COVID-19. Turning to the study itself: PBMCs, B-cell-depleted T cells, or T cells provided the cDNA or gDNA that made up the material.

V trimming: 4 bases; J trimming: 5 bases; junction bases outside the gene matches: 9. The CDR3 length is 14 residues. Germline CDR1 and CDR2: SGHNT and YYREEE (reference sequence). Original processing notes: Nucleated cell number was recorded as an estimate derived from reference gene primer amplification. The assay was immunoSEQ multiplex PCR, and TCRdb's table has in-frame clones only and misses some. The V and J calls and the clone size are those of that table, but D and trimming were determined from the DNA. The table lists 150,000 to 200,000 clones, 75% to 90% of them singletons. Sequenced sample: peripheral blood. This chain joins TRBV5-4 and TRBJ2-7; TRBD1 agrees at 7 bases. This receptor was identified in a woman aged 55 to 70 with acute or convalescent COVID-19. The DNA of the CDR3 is TGTGCCAGCAGCATCGACAGGGTTCGCGACGAGCAGTACTTC. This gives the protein CASSIDRVRDEQYF.